The clone carrying this T cell receptor (beta chain) was counted only a few times. Its cognate antigen is unknown. This PCR relied on a set of 60 Vbeta primers and 13 Jbeta primers. Sequencing used immunoSEQ multiplex PCR; TCRdb keeps in-frame clones, though not all of them. The repertoire holds about 130,000 clones, 8.5% to 10% seen once, with 5% to 6% in the top ten. This specimen belongs to a study of cytomegalovirus exposure and HLA in healthy donors. Study-wide context: Sequencing of roughly 180 million T cells in an earlier analysis found 95 million to 120 million unique TCR beta sequences. Whole-study results and caveats: HLA-A and HLA-B allele assignments for most subjects were reportedly predicted accurately using TCR beta sequences. Reports showed the classifier diagnosing cytomegalovirus status with high specificity and sensitivity. There were 150 to 200 TCR beta chains listed as cytomegalovirus-associated.

Sequencing was carried out using PBMCs. The sequence came from a man in his forties in good health and CMV-seronegative.

CDR3 sequence (DNA): TGTGCCAGTAGTATATGGGCAGGGGTGGGCCAAGAGACCCAGTACTTC. Its protein product is CASSIWAGVGQETQYF. The chain employs TRBV19 and TRBJ2-5, with a tentative D call TRBD1 (6 bases). CDR1 LNHDA and CDR2 SQIVND come from the germline V gene (reference sequence). The V and J ends lost 2 bases and 1 base respectively, with 14 bases between them. This CDR3 comprises 16 residues.